This T cell receptor beta chain was sequenced for a study of blood T cell repertoires in COVID-19. Study details: Whether acute or convalescent, the COVID-19 samples came from the United States, Italy and Spain. Sources were T cells, B-cell-depleted T cells, or PBMCs; the material itself was cDNA or gDNA.

V lost 1 base to trimming and J lost 4 bases, with 19 bases between them. The CDR3 totals 18 residues. The V gene's germline CDR1 is SGHVS and CDR2 FNYEAQ. As processed by the authors: Amplified reference gene primers provided the basis for estimating nucleated cell counts. The method was immunoSEQ multiplex PCR; TCRdb's version includes in-frame clones alone and lacks a portion of them. V and J calls plus clone size are reproduced from that table; the DNA served to infer D and trimming. The data contain about 59,000 clones, roughly four fifths of them singletons. The chain links TRBV7-6 to TRBJ2-2; D is possibly TRBD1 (5 bases). This TCR was sampled from a human donor in a cohort sampled during active COVID-19. The specimen sequenced was peripheral blood. DNA of the CDR3: TGTGCCAGCAGCTTAGGACCCCAGGGCGGTAGGTCCACCGGGGAGCTGTTTTTT. Encoded protein: CASSLGPQGGRSTGELFF.